The subject of this entry is one TCR beta chain. Its binding antigen is unknown. Base qualities are missing; no much larger clone stands one base away. TCRbeta CDR3 regions were amplified from genomic DNA by means of the immunoSEQ Assay, a bias-controlled multiplex PCR. In the paper's pipeline: The number of nucleated cells in each sample was estimated from the amplification of reference gene primers within the assay. To quantify the absolute abundance of each unique TCRbeta CDR3 rearrangement, sequence reads were collapsed and filtered. For each sample, productive Simpson clonality was calculated as the square root of Simpson's diversity index over productive rearrangements. TCRdb obtained this table from immuneACCESS and retained in-frame rearrangements with V and J assigned. These tables miss some clones; where compared with another copy, unresolved V genes account for less than half of the shortfall, and the remainder is unexplained. The D gene and trimming were derived from the DNA, and the V and J assignments and clone size from that table. Within this sample are roughly 150,000 clones, with under 85% of them counted one time only. The ten largest clones add up to approximately 12% of the sample.

This record belongs to a study of blood T cell repertoires in COVID-19 (dated by TCRdb to 2018 to 2020). With regard to the full study: The collaborator samples originated in the United States, Italy and Spain and spanned the acute and convalescent phases of COVID-19. The material from the prospective study consisted of cDNA or gDNA derived from T cells, B-cell-depleted T cells, or PBMCs. Deeply sampled blood TCRbeta repertoires from subjects exposed to, actively infected with, or recovered from COVID-19 were included in the dataset. The repertoires were released in a freely available public database meant as a resource for research on the immune response to SARS-CoV-2. The samples were drawn from the first 160 participants of the ongoing ImmuneRACE study and from about 1,200 subjects provided by 6 global collaborators. Sample metadata almost always included a de-identified subject ID, COVID-19 status, age in years and sex. HLA class I and class II types, where available, came from metadata supplied by the sample provider rather than from assay-based typing.

Samples from volunteer blood donors who had recovered from COVID-19 were contributed by a second Seattle source. Each collaborating institution followed its own protocols to collect whole blood in K2EDTA tubes. For TCRbeta analysis, collaborator samples were shipped as frozen whole blood, as isolated PBMCs, or as DNA extracted from either sample type. Summary of the overall study and its limitations: The quantity of clinical and demographic metadata differed by source and by participant and was supplied without curation.

This TCR was sampled from a man aged 65 to 85 who had recovered from COVID-19. The specimen sequenced was peripheral blood.

The DNA reads as follows: TGTGCCAGTAGTATAGCCGGATCAGGGACAAGTCAGCCCCAGCATTTT. It encodes CASSIAGSGTSQPQHF. The V and J genes are TRBV19 and TRBJ1-5, and the D gene may be TRBD1, 6 bases matching. The cysteine opens and the phenylalanine closes a CDR3 of 16 amino acids. This entry keeps only the CDR3 DNA: 48 bases, framed from base 1. CDR1 and CDR2, looked up from the germline V gene (reference sequence), are LNHDA and SQIVND. V is cut by 1 base and J by 6 bases, and the space between the germline ends is 16 bases.